The entry below gives a single TCR beta chain sequence along with its context. The target antigen is unknown. This CDR3 is 14 amino acids long. Trimming cost V 2 bases and J 6 bases, with 13 bases left between them. Germline V gives CDR1 MNHEY, CDR2 SMNVEV (reference sequence). The data were obtained in a study of cytomegalovirus exposure and HLA in healthy donors. Study results and limitations: When analyzed later, a missense DCLRE1C variant was found to be linked to TCR beta V- and J-gene trimming.

The PCR had 60 Vbeta and 13 Jbeta primers. Clones were sequenced by immunoSEQ multiplex PCR, and TCRdb holds only the in-frame ones, with some missing. The sample consists of about 170,000 clones, around three quarters of them appearing once. The chain employs TRBV27 and TRBJ1-2; tentatively, D is TRBD1 (6 bases). The receptor was isolated from a woman aged 30 to 39 in good health and CMV-seropositive. The source material was PBMCs. The CDR3 DNA sequence: TGTGCCAGCAGTTTAAATGAGGGGGGGAATGGCTACACCTTC. It encodes CASSLNEGGNGYTF.